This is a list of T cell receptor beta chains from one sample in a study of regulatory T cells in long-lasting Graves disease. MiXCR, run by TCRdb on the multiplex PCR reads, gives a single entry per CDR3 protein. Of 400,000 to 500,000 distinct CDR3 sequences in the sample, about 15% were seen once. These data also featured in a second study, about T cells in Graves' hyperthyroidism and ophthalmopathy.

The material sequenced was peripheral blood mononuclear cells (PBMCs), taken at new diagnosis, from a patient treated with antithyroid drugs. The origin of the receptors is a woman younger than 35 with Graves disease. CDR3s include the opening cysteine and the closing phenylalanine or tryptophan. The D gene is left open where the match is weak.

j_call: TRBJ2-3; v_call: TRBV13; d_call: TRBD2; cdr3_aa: CASSFVLGGRYTDTQYF
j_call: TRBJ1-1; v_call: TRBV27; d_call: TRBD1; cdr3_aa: CASSLSGTGVLEAFF
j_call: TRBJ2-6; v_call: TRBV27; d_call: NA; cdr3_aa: CASSLTSGANVLTF
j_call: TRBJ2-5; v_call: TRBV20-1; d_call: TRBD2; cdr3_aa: CSTGPGLAGWETQYF
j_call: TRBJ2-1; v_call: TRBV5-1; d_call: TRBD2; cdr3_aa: CASSVLAGNEQFF
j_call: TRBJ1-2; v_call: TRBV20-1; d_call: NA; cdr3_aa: CSTKIYGYTF
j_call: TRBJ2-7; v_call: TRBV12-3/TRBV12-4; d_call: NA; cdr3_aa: CASSPPDLLYEQYF
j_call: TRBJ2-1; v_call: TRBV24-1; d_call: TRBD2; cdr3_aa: CATSDPGTRFYNEQFF
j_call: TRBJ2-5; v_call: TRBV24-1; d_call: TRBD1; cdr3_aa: CATSDRGQRGETQYF
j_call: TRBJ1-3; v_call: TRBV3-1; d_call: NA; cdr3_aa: CASSPRGNGNTIYF
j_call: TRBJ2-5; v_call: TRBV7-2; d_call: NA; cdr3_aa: CASSLTETQYF
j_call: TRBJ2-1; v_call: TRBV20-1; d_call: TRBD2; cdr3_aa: CSAREGGSSYNEQFF
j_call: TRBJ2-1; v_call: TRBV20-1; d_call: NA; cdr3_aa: CSAQTLTSYNEQFF
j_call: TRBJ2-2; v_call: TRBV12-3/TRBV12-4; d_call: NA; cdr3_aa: CASSSLNPGELFF
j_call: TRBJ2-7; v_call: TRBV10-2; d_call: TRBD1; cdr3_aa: CASSESGRGLDEQYF
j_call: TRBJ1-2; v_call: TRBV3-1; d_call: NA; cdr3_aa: CASSQDTRGSGYTF
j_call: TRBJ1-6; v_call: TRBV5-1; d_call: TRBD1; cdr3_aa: CASSSGGTGESPLHF
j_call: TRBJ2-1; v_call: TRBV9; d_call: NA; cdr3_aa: CASSVGWGDEQFF
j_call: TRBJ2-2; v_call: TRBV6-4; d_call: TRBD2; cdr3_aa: CASSRVSGLAGDVGPGELFF
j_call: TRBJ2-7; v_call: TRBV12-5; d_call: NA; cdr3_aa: CASAQDSPHEQYF
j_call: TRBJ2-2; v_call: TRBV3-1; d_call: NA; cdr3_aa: CASSQDRGLTGELFF
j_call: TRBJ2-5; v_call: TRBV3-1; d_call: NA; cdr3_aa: CASSGGGRKTQYF